This TCR beta chain was profiled in a study of CD4 T cells in lung cancer (dated by TCRdb to the late 2010s). The study in broad terms: In the study, blood T cells of NSCLC patients were screened for responses to candidate mutation-encoded neoepitopes, and neoantigen-specific CD4+ T-cell clones and TCRs were isolated. The frequency of neoantigen-specific clonotypes in tumor resections, non-adjacent lung and cultured T-cell products was tracked by TCRB deep sequencing. Lung adenocarcinoma or squamous cell carcinoma was present in the resected patients, who were aged 60 to 69 at blood donation and were mostly former smokers. Treatments the patients had received before donating blood included platinum chemotherapy, and some of the patients were given nivolumab or pembrolizumab. Tumor and non-adjacent lung tissue came from a handful of patients undergoing curative-intent resections for stage I-III non-small cell lung cancer.

Deletion took 6 bases off V and 4 bases off J, with a span of 8 bases between the germline ends. Reading from cysteine to phenylalanine, the CDR3 counts 12 amino acids. Of the read, only the CDR3 DNA is kept; its 36 bases are in frame from base 1. Reading the germline V gene gives CDR1 ENHRY and CDR2 SYGVKD. Non-adjacent lung tissue was collected from the same resection as far from the malignant lesion as possible, at a distance of at least 3 cm. Study-level results and caveats: Some responses derived from blood might reflect in vitro priming of naive T cells or cross-reactivity instead of memory responses to the cancer.

Library preparation used the immunoSEQ multiplex PCR assay. Qiagen DNeasy or QIAamp micro DNA kits were used to isolate DNA, and the Adaptive Biotechnology human TCRB sequencing kit was used to sequence TCRB. An Illumina MiSeq was used to sequence the TCRB libraries. As for the authors' bioinformatics: The kit provider's software was used to analyze TCRB sequence data, and Fisher's exact test was used to test clonotype templates for tumor enrichment. This immuneACCESS table, as held by TCRdb, lists in-frame sequences with V and J called but not all clones. Of the missing ones, under half trace to an unresolved V gene in checked studies; the others have no known cause. Clone size and the V and J calls come from that table; the DNA yielded D and trimming. The sample contains some 9,300 clones, more than 60% of them found a single time. The ten largest clones capture approximately 15% of the sample.

This clone was detected only once. There is no known antigen for this receptor. Base qualities are not provided; no much larger clone lies one nucleotide away. Sample: normal lung tissue taken away from the tumor. The receptor chain draws on TRBV10-3 and TRBJ2-3; TRBD2 might be the D gene, on 6 matching bases. The sequence came from a man between 60 and 75 years old with non-small cell lung cancer. The DNA is as follows: TGTGCCATCAGCCAGCGGGCAGATACGCAGTATTTT. Its protein product is CAISQRADTQYF.